The sequence of this TCR beta chain was determined in a study of blood T cell repertoires in COVID-19. Across the whole study: Samples of COVID-19 (acute and convalescent) were obtained from the United States, Italy and Spain. In each case, the material was cDNA or gDNA derived from T cells, B-cell-depleted T cells, or PBMCs.

Trimming took off 8 bases at V and 7 bases at J, with 9 bases between the two ends. Germline CDR1 reads SNHLY; CDR2 reads FYNNEI. The CDR3 runs 12 residues. Original data processing: Estimated nucleated cell counts came from reference gene primer amplification. Measured with immunoSEQ multiplex PCR; TCRdb has only the in-frame clones, and not every one. V and J calls and clone size are those listed in that table; D and trimming were worked out from the DNA. The sample has about 180,000 clones; approximately 80% are singletons. This chain connects TRBV2 to TRBJ1-6; D not resolved. This sequence originates from a human donor in a cohort sampled during active COVID-19. Sequencing input: peripheral blood. The CDR3 protein is CASGLANSPLHF. In nucleotides, the CDR3 is TGTGCCAGCGGTCTGGCAAATTCACCCCTCCACTTT.